The 16 T cell receptor beta chains reported below all come from one sample, sequenced in a study of radiation and T cells in renal cell carcinoma. Sample time point: baseline pretreatment blood. Treatment given: 15 Gy SBRT to primary tumor, nephrectomy 4 weeks later. TCRdb's copy holds only in-frame clones and misses some; the assay was immunoSEQ multiplex PCR. The data hold 85,000 to 100,000 clones, with 70% to 90% observed a single time. This specimen consisted of blood, obtained from a patient whose treatment included radiotherapy and nephrectomy. These receptors all stem from a man between 45 and 60 years old with renal cell carcinoma.

V gene TRBV5-1 combines with J gene TRBJ1-5, with unresolved D. CDR3 size: 14 residues. Trimming removed 4 bases from V and 2 bases from J, with 10 bases in between. Germline loops: CDR1 SGHRS, CDR2 YFSETQ. In DNA form, the CDR3 reads TGCGCCAGCAGCCCCGGTAGCGGCAATCAGCCCCAGCATTTT. This encodes CASSPGSGNQPQHF.

The chain joins TRBV7-2 to TRBJ2-1, with D possibly matching TRBD2 (5 bases). The germline V gene has CDR1 SGHTA and CDR2 FQGNSA. The CDR3 has 14 amino acids. The V end lost 6 bases, the J end lost 12 bases, and 21 bases lay between the germline ends. The CDR3 loop reads CASSPSSGVVVQFF. CDR3 DNA: TGTGCCAGCAGTCCTTCATCCGGGGTAGTTGTGCAGTTCTTC.

The CDR3 reads CASSPVDSTHTIYF. In nucleotides, the CDR3 is TGTGCCAGCAGTCCGGTTGACTCCACGCACACCATATATTTT. V usage is TRBV6-5 and J usage is TRBJ1-3, with no clear D. Trimming took 5 bases from V and 8 from J, leaving 16 bases between them. Germline loops: CDR1 MNHEY, CDR2 SVGAGI. This CDR3 comprises 14 residues.

The chain employs TRBV4-3 and TRBJ1-2; TRBD1 might be the D (5 bases). Germline assignment: CDR1 LGHNA and CDR2 YSLEER. V was shortened by 1 base and J by 4 bases, with 16 bases between the two germline ends. CDR3 size: 16 residues. CDR3 amino acids: CASSQVGEGGLYGYTF. As DNA, the CDR3 is TGCGCCAGCAGCCAAGTGGGGGAGGGAGGGCTCTATGGCTACACCTTC.

This clone appeared a single time. The chain uses TRBV5-1 and TRBJ1-2; D is ambiguous. Germline CDR1 is SGHRS and CDR2 is YFSETQ. The V and J ends lost 0 bases and 0 bases respectively, with 12 bases between them. The CDR3 has 16 amino acids. The CDR3 DNA follows: TGCGCCAGCAGCTTGGCCCCGGCAGGAGCTAACTATGGCTACACCTTC. Its protein product is CASSLAPAGANYGYTF.

The V gene is TRBV11-2, the J gene TRBJ2-7, with 7 bases lining up with TRBD1. The CDR3 contains 16 residues. Trimming at V came to 5 bases and at J to 3 bases, leaving 13 bases not matched to a gene. Per germline, CDR1 SGHAT and CDR2 FQNNGV. Here the CDR3 reads CASSHLNRGNNYEQYF. DNA of the CDR3: TGTGCCAGCAGCCACCTCAACAGGGGAAATAACTACGAGCAGTACTTC. The complete variable domain, with remaining parts taken from reference TRBV11-2 and TRBJ2-7, reads EAGVAQSPRYKIIEKRQSVAFWCNPISGHATLYWYQQILGQGPKLLIQFQNNGVVDDSQLPKDRFSAERLKGVDSTLKIQPAKLEDSAVYLCASSHLNRGNNYEQYFGPGTRLTVT.

The chain uses TRBV15 and TRBJ2-5; D possibly corresponds to TRBD1 (6 bases). Deletions cut 6 bases from V and 5 bases from J, with 19 bases between. Germline-derived CDR1 and CDR2 are LNHNV and YYDKDF (reference sequence). This CDR3 has 15 residues. CDR3 sequence reads: CATRKTTGSGETQYF. The CDR3 region has the DNA TGTGCCACCAGAAAAACCACAGGGTCCGGGGAGACCCAGTACTTC.

The V gene is TRBV5-1, the J gene TRBJ2-5; D perhaps matches TRBD2 (6 bases). The CDR3 loop spans 14 amino acids. Germline V gene sequence: CDR1 SGHRS, CDR2 YFSETQ. The V gene lost 6 bases and the J gene lost 4 bases, with 16 bases spanning the gap. The CDR3 coding sequence is TGCGCCAGCACCGGGACTGGCGGCGGAGAGACCCAGTACTTC. Translated, it gives CASTGTGGGETQYF.

This clone was counted a few times. This chain links TRBV7-9 with TRBJ1-1; D is uncertain. Germline assignment: CDR1 SEHNR and CDR2 FQNEAQ (reference sequence). Trimming removed 2 bases from V and 7 bases from J, with 11 bases in between. The CDR3 spans 13 residues. In DNA form, the CDR3 reads TGTGCCAGCAGCTTACGGGTAACGGATGAAGCTTTCTTT. Its translation: CASSLRVTDEAFF.

The genes are TRBV5-1 and TRBJ2-6; TRBD1 aligns across 8 bases. Trimming cost V 5 bases and J 0 bases; bases outside gene matches: 4. Germline values: CDR1 SGHRS, CDR2 YFSETQ. There are 16 residues in the CDR3. The CDR3 spells CASSSQGASGANVLTF. The CDR3 nucleotides read TGCGCCAGCAGTTCCCAGGGGGCCTCTGGGGCCAACGTCCTGACTTTC.

V and J are TRBV19 and TRBJ1-3; maybe TRBD1 (6 bases). Between the trimmed V and J ends, which lost 3 bases and 7 bases, there was a span of 13 bases. The CDR3 sequence is 14 residues long. Germline V gene lookup returns CDR1 LNHDA and CDR2 SQIVND (reference sequence). The CDR3 loop reads CASSITGSRNTIYF. CDR3 coding DNA: TGTGCCAGTAGTATCACAGGGAGTCGCAACACCATATATTTT.

The rearrangement uses TRBV6-4 and TRBJ2-1, with 9 nucleotides matching TRBD2. Germline lookup yields CDR1 MRHNA and CDR2 SNTAGT. The J segment lost 6 bases and the V segment lost 0 bases, leaving 6 bases of the junction unmatched. CDR3 length equals 16 residues. In nucleotides, the CDR3 is TGTGCCAGCAGTGACTCTGCGGGGGGGCCTGGCAATGAGCAGTTCTTC. It yields the protein CASSDSAGGPGNEQFF.

The CDR3 spells CASRSGYGNTIYF. CDR3 sequence (DNA): TGTGCCAGCAGAAGTGGATATGGAAACACCATATATTTT. The chain links TRBV25-1 to TRBJ1-3; D gene uncertain. There are 13 residues in the CDR3. CDR1 and CDR2 from the germline V gene are MGHDK and SYGVNS. Trimming took off 6 bases at V and 3 bases at J, with 9 bases between the two ends.

The gene calls are TRBV2 and TRBJ2-7; weak D call: TRBD2 (5 bases). The germline V gene has CDR1 SNHLY and CDR2 FYNNEI. CDR3 length: 13 amino acids. V was trimmed by 7 bases and J by 0 bases, leaving 10 bases between them. The CDR3 reads CASNGISSYEQYF. The CDR3 bases are TGTGCCAGCAACGGGATCTCCTCCTACGAGCAGTACTTC.

This chain links TRBV9 with TRBJ2-6; D may be TRBD2 (6 bases). V lost 3 bases and J 4 bases, leaving 20 bases between the germline ends. The CDR3 is 18 amino acids. CDR1 and CDR2 (germline): SGDLS, YYNGEE. The CDR3 sequence: CASSAALAPRLGANVLTF. The CDR3 DNA follows: TGTGCCAGCAGCGCCGCTCTAGCGCCCCGGCTCGGGGCCAACGTCCTGACTTTC.

This chain's CDR3 is CSVETGGRYTGELFF. DNA for the CDR3: TGCAGCGTTGAGACGGGAGGGAGATACACCGGGGAGCTGTTTTTT. The V and J genes are TRBV29-1 and TRBJ2-2, with 8 bases matching TRBD2. V dropped 3 bases and J dropped 3; count of bases not matched to a gene: 6. CDR3 length: 15 residues. CDR1 and CDR2 from the germline V gene are SQVTM and ANQGSEA.